The clone carrying this T cell receptor (beta chain) showed up just once. The sample originates from a study of CD8 T cells in Susac syndrome. Reverse transcription used about 0.5 to 1 ug RNA and random hexamers. TCRdb fed the immunoSEQ multiplex PCR reads into MiXCR, producing one record per CDR3 protein. The sample includes about 150,000 distinct CDR3 sequences, just under 97% of them seen just once. V lost 1 base and J lost 4; bases outside the gene matches: 5. Germline CDR1 and CDR2: SGDLS and YYNGEE. This CDR3 region has 16 residues. The sequencing input was CD8+ T cells from PBMCs. The source is a human donor with multiple sclerosis. This sequence joins TRBV9 and TRBJ2-1; 10 bases map to TRBD2. The CDR3 sequence is CASSVSSGGSYNEQFF. As DNA, the CDR3 is TGTGCCAGCAGCGTAAGTAGCGGGGGGTCTTACAATGAGCAGTTCTTC.